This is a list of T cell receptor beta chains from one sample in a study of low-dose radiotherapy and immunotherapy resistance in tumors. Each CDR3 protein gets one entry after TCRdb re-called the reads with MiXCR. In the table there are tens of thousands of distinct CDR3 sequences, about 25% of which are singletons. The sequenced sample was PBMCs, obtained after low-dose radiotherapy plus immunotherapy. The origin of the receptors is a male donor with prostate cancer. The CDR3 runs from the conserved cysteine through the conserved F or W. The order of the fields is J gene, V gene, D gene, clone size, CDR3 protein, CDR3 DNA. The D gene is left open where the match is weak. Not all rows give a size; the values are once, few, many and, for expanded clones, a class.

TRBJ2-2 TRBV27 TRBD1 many CASSFRQGAAGELFF TGTGCCAGCAGTTTCAGGCAGGGGGCGGCCGGGGAGCTGTTTTTT
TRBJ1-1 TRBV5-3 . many CASSDMKGANTEAFF TGTGCCAGCAGCGATATGAAAGGGGCGAACACTGAAGCTTTCTTT
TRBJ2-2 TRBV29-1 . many CSVVGGHTGELFF TGCAGCGTTGTAGGTGGTCACACCGGGGAGCTGTTTTTT
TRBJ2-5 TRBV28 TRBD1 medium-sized CASSDPGTGFETQYF TGTGCCAGCAGCGACCCCGGGACAGGCTTTGAGACCCAGTACTTC
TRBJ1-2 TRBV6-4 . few CASSDGNFGYGYTF TGTGCCAGCAGTGATGGAAATTTTGGCTATGGCTACACCTTC
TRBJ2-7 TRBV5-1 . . CASSWSGIRSSYEQYF TGCGCCAGCAGCTGGAGTGGTATCCGGAGCTCCTACGAGCAGTACTTC
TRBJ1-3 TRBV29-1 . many CSGVSGNTIYF TGCAGCGGGGTTTCTGGAAACACCATATATTTT
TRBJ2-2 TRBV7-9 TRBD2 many CASSSSGSGTGELFF TGTGCCAGCAGCTCTAGCGGGAGCGGCACCGGGGAGCTGTTTTTT
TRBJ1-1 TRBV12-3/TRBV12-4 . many CASRNRGANTEAFF TGTGCCAGCAGGAATAGGGGGGCGAACACTGAAGCTTTCTTT
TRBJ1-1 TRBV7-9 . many CASNAAGGWTEAFF TGTGCCAGCAACGCAGCGGGGGGGTGGACTGAAGCTTTCTTT